This T cell receptor beta chain was obtained from a study of cytomegalovirus exposure and HLA in healthy donors. The study ran its PCR with 60 Vbeta and 13 Jbeta primers. The data were produced by immunoSEQ multiplex PCR, yet TCRdb's version contains in-frame clones alone and is incomplete. Of about 120,000 clones in the sample, around four fifths were seen once. Sequencing was performed on PBMCs. The receptor was isolated from a man aged 40-55 years in good health and CMV-seronegative.

Here the CDR3 DNA reads TGTGCCAGCAGCTTATCCGACAGGGGAGCGACTGAAGCTTTCTTT. Protein sequence: CASSLSDRGATEAFF. The gene calls are TRBV7-8 and TRBJ1-1; TRBD1 matches at 8 bases. Germline V gene data show CDR1 as SGHVS and CDR2 as FQNEAQ. The CDR3 has 15 residues. After removal of 2 bases from V and 5 bases from J, the junction contained 7 bases not matched to a gene.